This T cell receptor (beta chain) stems from a study of CD8 T cells in Susac syndrome. A quantity of roughly 0.5 to 1 ug RNA underwent reverse transcription using random hexamers. Amplification of TCR beta CDR3 across 54 Vbeta and 13 Jbeta was performed with immunoSEQ multiplex PCR. Using its own MiXCR run on the immunoSEQ multiplex PCR reads, TCRdb lists one record per CDR3 protein. The repertoire holds about 240,000 distinct CDR3 sequences, with about 95% as singletons. Looked up from germline, CDR1 is MNHEY and CDR2 is SVGAGI. The CDR3 has 15 amino acids. Trimming cost V 7 bases and J 4 bases, with 19 bases left between them.

Sample: CD4+ T cells from PBMCs. The V and J genes are TRBV6-5 and TRBJ1-2; no firm D call. The clonotype comes from a human donor with Susac syndrome. In DNA form, the CDR3 reads TGTGCCAGCACCGACTATTGGGCTCTAGGCTATGGCTACACCTTC. This gives the protein CASTDYWALGYGYTF.